The subject of this entry is one TCR beta chain. Antigen unknown. These data are taken from a study of post-analysis software for immune sequencing data. Study details: Multiple sclerosis in the patients followed relapsing-remitting, secondary progressive and progressive-relapsing courses. Findings and caveats of the study: Higher frequency in patients than in controls was seen for 5 or 6 TRBV segments, with TRBV5-6, TRBV5-1 and TRBV20-1 among them. By F measure, samples from a shared preparation batch strongly co-clustered. Those with multiple sclerosis, the patient group, showed significantly lower normalized Chao1 diversity than controls.

Germline V gene data show CDR1 as DFQATT and CDR2 as SNEGSKA (reference sequence). The CDR3 has 14 amino acids. Unique molecular identifiers featured in each of the TCR beta cDNA libraries. When 1 to 10 million T cells were used, they gave 500,000 or so cDNA molecules. One entry per CDR3 protein, called by TCRdb with MiXCR from the PCR reads. Found here are hundreds of thousands of distinct CDR3 sequences, roughly 29% of them singletons; the top ten hold around 0.6%. The sequence was collected from a girl aged 10-17 years with multiple sclerosis. V gene TRBV20-1 combines with J gene TRBJ2-3, with TRBD2 identical over 9 bases. Specimen: blood. The CDR3 loop reads CSGLLAGDPDTQYF. The CDR3 bases are TGCAGCGGGCTGTTAGCGGGAGACCCAGATACGCAGTATTTT.